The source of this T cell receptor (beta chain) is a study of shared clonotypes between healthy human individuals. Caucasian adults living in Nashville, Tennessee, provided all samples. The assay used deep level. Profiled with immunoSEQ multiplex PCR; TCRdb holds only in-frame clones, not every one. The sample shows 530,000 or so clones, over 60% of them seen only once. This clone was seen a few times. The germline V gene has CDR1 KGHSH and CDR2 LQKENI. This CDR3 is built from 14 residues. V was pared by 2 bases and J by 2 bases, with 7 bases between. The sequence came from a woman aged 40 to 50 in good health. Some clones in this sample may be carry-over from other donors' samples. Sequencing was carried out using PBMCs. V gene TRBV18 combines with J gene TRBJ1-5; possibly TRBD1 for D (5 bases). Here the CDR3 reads CASSPGDGNQPQHF. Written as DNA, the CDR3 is TGTGCCAGCTCACCAGGGGACGGCAATCAGCCCCAGCATTTT.